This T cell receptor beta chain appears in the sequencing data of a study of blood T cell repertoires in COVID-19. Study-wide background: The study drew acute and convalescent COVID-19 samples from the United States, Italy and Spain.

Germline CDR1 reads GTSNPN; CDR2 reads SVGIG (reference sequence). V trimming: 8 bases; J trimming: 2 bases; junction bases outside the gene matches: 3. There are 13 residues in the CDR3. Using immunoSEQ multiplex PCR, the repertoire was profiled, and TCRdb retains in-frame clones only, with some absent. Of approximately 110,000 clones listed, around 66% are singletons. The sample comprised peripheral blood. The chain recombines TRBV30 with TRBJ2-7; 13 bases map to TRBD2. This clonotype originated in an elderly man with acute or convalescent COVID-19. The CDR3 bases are TGTGCCGGGGGACTAGCGGGGACCTACGAGCAGTACTTC. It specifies CAGGLAGTYEQYF. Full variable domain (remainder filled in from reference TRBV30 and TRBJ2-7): SQTIHQWPATLVQPVGSPLSLECTVEGTSNPNLYWYRQAAGRGLQLLFYSVGIGQISSEVPQNLSASRPQDRQFILSSKKLLLSDSGFYLCAGGLAGTYEQYFGPGTRLTVT.